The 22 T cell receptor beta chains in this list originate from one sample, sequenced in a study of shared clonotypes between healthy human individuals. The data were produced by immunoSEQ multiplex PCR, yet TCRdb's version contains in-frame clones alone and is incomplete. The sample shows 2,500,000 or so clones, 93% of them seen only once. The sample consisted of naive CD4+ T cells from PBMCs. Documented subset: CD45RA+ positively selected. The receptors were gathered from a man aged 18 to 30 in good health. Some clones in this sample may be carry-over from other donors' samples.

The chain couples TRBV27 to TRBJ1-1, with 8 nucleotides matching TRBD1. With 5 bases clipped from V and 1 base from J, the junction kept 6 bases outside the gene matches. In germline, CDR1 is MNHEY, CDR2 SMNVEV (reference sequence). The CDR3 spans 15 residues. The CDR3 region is CASSITGTGNTEAFF. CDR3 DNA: TGTGCCAGCAGTATAACCGGGACAGGGAACACTGAAGCTTTCTTT.

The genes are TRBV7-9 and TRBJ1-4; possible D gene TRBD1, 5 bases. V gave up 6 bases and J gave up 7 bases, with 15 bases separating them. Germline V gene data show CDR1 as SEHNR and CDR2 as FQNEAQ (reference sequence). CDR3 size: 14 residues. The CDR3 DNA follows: TGTGCCAGCAGGTACGGGGGAGAGAGTGAAAAACTGTTTTTT. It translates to CASRYGGESEKLFF.

CDR3 protein: CASSLLSGGHNEQFF. The CDR3, as DNA: TGTGCCAGCAGTTTATTGTCGGGTGGGCACAATGAGCAGTTCTTC. The rearrangement uses TRBV27 and TRBJ2-1, with no clear D. The V and J ends lost 1 base and 5 bases respectively, with 12 bases between them. Germline V gene lookup returns CDR1 MNHEY and CDR2 SMNVEV (reference sequence). The CDR3 runs 15 residues.

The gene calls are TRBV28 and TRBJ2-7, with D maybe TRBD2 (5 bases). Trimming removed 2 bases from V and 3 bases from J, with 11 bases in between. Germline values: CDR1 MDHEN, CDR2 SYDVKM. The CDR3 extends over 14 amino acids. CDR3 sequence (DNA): TGTGCCAGCAGTTTAATAGACCGGGACTACGAGCAGTACTTC. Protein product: CASSLIDRDYEQYF. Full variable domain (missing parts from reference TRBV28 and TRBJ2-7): DVKVTQSSRYLVKRTGEKVFLECVQDMDHENMFWYRQDPGLGLRLIYFSYDVKMKEKGDIPEGYSVSREKKERFSLILESASTNQTSMYLCASSLIDRDYEQYFGPGTRLTVT.

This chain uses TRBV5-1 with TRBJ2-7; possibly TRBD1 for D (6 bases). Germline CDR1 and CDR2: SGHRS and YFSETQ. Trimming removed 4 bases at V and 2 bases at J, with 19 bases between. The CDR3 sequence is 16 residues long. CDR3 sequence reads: CASSPTPQGRTYEQYF. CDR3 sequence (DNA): TGCGCCAGCAGCCCTACACCTCAGGGGCGGACCTACGAGCAGTACTTC. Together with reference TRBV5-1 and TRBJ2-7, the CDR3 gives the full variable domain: KAGVTQTPRYLIKTRGQQVTLSCSPISGHRSVSWYQQTPGQGLQFLFEYFSETQRNKGNFPGRFSGRQFSNSRSEMNVSTLELGDSALYLCASSPTPQGRTYEQYFGPGTRLTVT.

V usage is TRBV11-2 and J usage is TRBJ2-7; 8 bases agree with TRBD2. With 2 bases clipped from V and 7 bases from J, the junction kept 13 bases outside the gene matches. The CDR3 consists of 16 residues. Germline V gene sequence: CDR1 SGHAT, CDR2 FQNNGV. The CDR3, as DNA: TGTGCCAGCAGCTTAAATCTCGGGAGGGCCGATGGAGAGCAGTACTTC. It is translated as CASSLNLGRADGEQYF.

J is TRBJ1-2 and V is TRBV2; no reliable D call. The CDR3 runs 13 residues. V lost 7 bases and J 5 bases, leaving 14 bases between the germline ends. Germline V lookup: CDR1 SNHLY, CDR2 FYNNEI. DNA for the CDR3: TGTGCCAGCACAGCCCAGGACTTATATGGCTACACCTTC. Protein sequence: CASTAQDLYGYTF.

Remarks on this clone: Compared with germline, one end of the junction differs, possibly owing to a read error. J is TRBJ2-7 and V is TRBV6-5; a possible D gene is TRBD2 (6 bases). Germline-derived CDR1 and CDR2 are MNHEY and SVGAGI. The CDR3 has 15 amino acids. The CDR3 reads CTSSYSAGRNYEQYF. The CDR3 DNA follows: TGTACCAGCAGTTACTCGGCGGGGAGAAACTACGAGCAGTACTTC.

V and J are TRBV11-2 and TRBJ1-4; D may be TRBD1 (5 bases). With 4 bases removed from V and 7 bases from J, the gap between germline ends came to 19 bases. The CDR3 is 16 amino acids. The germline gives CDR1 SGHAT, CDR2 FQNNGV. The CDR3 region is CASSSGGPPVGEKLFF. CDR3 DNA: TGTGCCAGCAGCTCCGGGGGACCGCCGGTCGGTGAAAAACTGTTTTTT. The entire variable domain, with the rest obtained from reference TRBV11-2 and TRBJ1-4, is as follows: EAGVAQSPRYKIIEKRQSVAFWCNPISGHATLYWYQQILGQGPKLLIQFQNNGVVDDSQLPKDRFSAERLKGVDSTLKIQPAKLEDSAVYLCASSSGGPPVGEKLFFGSGTQLSVL.

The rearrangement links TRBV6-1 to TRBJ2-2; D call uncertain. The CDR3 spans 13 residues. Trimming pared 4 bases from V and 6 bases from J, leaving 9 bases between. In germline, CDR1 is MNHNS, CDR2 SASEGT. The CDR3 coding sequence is TGTGCCAGCAGTGTTAGGGTTCCCGGGGAGCTGTTTTTT. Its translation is CASSVRVPGELFF.

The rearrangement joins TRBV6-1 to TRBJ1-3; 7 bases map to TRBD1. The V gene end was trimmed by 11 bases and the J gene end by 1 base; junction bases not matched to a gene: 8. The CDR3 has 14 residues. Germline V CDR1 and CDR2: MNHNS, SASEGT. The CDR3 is CASRQGLSGNTIYF. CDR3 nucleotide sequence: TGTGCCTCCCGACAGGGCTTATCTGGAAACACCATATATTTT.

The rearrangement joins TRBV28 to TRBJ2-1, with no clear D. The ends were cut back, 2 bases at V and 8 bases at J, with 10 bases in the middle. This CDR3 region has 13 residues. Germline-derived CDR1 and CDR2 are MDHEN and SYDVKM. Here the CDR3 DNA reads TGTGCCAGCAGTTTAGGTCGTTTGGATGAGCAGTTCTTC. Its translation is CASSLGRLDEQFF.

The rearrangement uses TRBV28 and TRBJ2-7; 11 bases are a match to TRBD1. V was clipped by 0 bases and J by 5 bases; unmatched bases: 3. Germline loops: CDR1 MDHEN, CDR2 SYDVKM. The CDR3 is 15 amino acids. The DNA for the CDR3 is TGTGCCAGCAGTTTATGGGACAGGGGGCAGAACGAGCAGTACTTC. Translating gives CASSLWDRGQNEQYF.

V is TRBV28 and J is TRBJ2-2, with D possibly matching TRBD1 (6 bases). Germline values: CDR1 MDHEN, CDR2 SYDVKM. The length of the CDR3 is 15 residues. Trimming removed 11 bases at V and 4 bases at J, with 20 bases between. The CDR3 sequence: CAAGGGGLPTGELFF. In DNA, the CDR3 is TGTGCCGCCGGTGGGGGCGGCCTTCCCACCGGGGAGCTGTTTTTT.

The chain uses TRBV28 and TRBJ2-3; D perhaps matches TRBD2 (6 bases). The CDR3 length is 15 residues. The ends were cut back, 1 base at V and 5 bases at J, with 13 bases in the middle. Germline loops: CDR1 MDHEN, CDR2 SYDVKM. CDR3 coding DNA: TGTGCCAGCAGTTTATTCGGGACGCGGGGAGATACGCAGTATTTT. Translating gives CASSLFGTRGDTQYF. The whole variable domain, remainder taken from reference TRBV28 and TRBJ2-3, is DVKVTQSSRYLVKRTGEKVFLECVQDMDHENMFWYRQDPGLGLRLIYFSYDVKMKEKGDIPEGYSVSREKKERFSLILESASTNQTSMYLCASSLFGTRGDTQYFGPGTRLTVL.

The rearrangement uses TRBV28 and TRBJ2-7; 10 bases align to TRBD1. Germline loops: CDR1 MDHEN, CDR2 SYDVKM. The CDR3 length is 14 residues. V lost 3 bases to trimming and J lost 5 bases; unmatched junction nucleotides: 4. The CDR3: CASSLGQGSNEQYF. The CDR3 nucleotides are TGTGCCAGCAGTTTGGGACAGGGGTCCAACGAGCAGTACTTC.

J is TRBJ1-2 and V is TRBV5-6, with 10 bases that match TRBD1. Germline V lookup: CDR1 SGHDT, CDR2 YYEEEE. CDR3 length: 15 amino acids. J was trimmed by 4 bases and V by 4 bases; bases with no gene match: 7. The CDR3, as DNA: TGTGCCAGCAGCCGGGACAGGGGTTCAGGCTATGGCTACACCTTC. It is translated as CASSRDRGSGYGYTF.

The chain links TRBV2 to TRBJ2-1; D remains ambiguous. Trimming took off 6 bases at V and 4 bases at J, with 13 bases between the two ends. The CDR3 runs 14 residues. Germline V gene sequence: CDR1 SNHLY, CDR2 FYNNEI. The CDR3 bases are TGTGCCAGCAGGGTCGCGGATCCTTACAATGAGCAGTTCTTC. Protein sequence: CASRVADPYNEQFF.

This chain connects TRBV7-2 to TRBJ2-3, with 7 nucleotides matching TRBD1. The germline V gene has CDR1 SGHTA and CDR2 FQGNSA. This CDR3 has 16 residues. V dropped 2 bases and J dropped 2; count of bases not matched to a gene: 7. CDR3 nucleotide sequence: TGTGCCAGCAGCTTAAGGTGGACAGGACTCACAGATACGCAGTATTTT. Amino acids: CASSLRWTGLTDTQYF.

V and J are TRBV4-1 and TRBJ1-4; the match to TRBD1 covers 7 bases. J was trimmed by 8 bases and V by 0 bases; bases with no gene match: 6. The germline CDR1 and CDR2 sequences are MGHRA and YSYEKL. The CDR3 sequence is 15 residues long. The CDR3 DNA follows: TGCGCCAGCAGCCAAGATCTTTCACAGGGGGAAAAACTGTTTTTT. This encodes CASSQDLSQGEKLFF.

This chain's CDR3 is CASSLGAAGDDGYTF. As DNA, the CDR3 is TGTGCCAGCAGCTTGGGTGCGGCAGGAGACGATGGCTACACCTTC. The chain has TRBV7-3 and TRBJ1-2, with D unclear. Germline lookup yields CDR1 SGHTA and CDR2 FQGTGA. This CDR3 contains 15 residues. V was trimmed by 3 bases and J by 6 bases, leaving 17 bases between them.

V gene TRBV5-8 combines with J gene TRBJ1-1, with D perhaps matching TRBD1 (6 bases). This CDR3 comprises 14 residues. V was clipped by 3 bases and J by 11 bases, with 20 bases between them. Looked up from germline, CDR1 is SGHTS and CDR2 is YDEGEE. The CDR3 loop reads CASSSTGGVRVAFF. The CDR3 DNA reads TGTGCCAGCAGCTCGACAGGAGGGGTCCGCGTGGCTTTCTTT.